This record concerns one T cell receptor beta chain sequence. The CDR3 runs 15 residues. Between the trimmed V and J ends, which lost 11 bases and 7 bases, there was a span of 24 bases. CDR1 and CDR2 (germline): MNHEY, SVGAGI. These data originate in a study of blood T cell repertoires in COVID-19. In the study overall: Collection of acute and convalescent COVID-19 samples took place in the United States, Italy and Spain. T cells, B-cell-depleted T cells, or PBMCs provided the cDNA or gDNA that served as material.

Seattle patients were enrolled while actively infected and followed longitudinally. In the authors' methods: Reference gene primers were amplified, and this amplification served to estimate nucleated cell counts. Method: immunoSEQ multiplex PCR; TCRdb's copy keeps in-frame clones and lacks some. The D gene and trimming were derived from the DNA, and the V and J assignments and clone size from that table. The sample consists of about 160,000 clones, roughly 80% of them appearing once. This receptor was taken from a woman aged 40 to 55 with COVID-19, enrolled during active disease. The sequenced material came from peripheral blood. The V call is TRBV6-5, the J call TRBJ2-1, with D tentatively TRBD1 (6 bases). The CDR3 sequence is CACSWTPGASNEQFF. CDR3 bases: TGTGCCTGTTCCTGGACGCCAGGGGCGAGTAATGAGCAGTTCTTC.